This is a list of T cell receptor beta chains from one sample in a study of beta chain features in type 1 diabetes. Sequenced by immunoSEQ multiplex PCR; TCRdb stores in-frame clones only, minus some. The table includes tens of thousands of clones, around a third detected once. The specimen sequenced was stem cell memory CD4+ T cells from blood. The receptors stem from a woman under 30 in good health. CDR3s include the opening cysteine and the closing phenylalanine or tryptophan. A D gene is named only where the DNA matches it firmly. The size of a clone is reported for some rows only, either as once, few or many, or as a class for expanded clones.

CDR3 protein: CASSLIPGGNTIYF
CDR3 DNA: TGTGCCAGCAGCTTAATCCCGGGGGGAAACACCATATATTTT
J gene: TRBJ1-3
V gene: TRBV11-2
clone size: .
D gene: .

CDR3 protein: CASSTGGLSSAYNEQFF
CDR3 DNA: TGTGCCAGTAGTACGGGGGGACTCTCATCAGCCTACAATGAGCAGTTCTTC
J gene: TRBJ2-1
V gene: TRBV19
clone size: .
D gene: TRBD2

CDR3 protein: CASSQGIYREYEQYF
CDR3 DNA: TGCGCCAGCAGCCAAGGGATCTACAGGGAATACGAGCAGTACTTC
J gene: TRBJ2-7
V gene: TRBV4-3
clone size: few
D gene: .

CDR3 protein: CATSRDQDWNTGELFF
CDR3 DNA: TGTGCCACCAGCAGAGATCAGGACTGGAACACCGGGGAGCTGTTTTTT
J gene: TRBJ2-2
V gene: TRBV15
clone size: few
D gene: .

CDR3 protein: CASSPTGTSPYEQYF
CDR3 DNA: TGTGCCAGTAGTCCGACCGGGACATCCCCCTACGAGCAGTACTTC
J gene: TRBJ2-7
V gene: TRBV19
clone size: few
D gene: .

CDR3 protein: CASSATGTSYGYTF
CDR3 DNA: TGTGCCAGCAGTGCTACCGGGACAAGCTATGGCTACACCTTC
J gene: TRBJ1-2
V gene: TRBV6-5
clone size: .
D gene: .

CDR3 protein: CASSFAGEGNQPQHF
CDR3 DNA: TGCGCCAGCAGCTTCGCAGGGGAAGGCAATCAGCCCCAGCATTTT
J gene: TRBJ1-5
V gene: TRBV5-1
clone size: few
D gene: .

CDR3 protein: CASSGGGQGAEAFF
CDR3 DNA: TGCGCCAGCAGCGGGGGGGGACAGGGTGCTGAAGCTTTCTTT
J gene: TRBJ1-1
V gene: TRBV5-1
clone size: .
D gene: TRBD1

CDR3 protein: CASSLAPGANTGELFF
CDR3 DNA: TGCGCCAGCAGCTTGGCCCCAGGGGCTAACACCGGGGAGCTGTTTTTT
J gene: TRBJ2-2
V gene: TRBV5-1
clone size: .
D gene: .

CDR3 protein: CASSSRGQGQDGGPKYNEQFF
CDR3 DNA: TGTGCCAGCAGCTCTCGGGGACAGGGACAAGACGGGGGACCGAAGTACAATGAGCAGTTCTTC
J gene: TRBJ2-1
V gene: TRBV9
clone size: .
D gene: TRBD1

CDR3 protein: CASGRGRLNEKLFF
CDR3 DNA: TGTGCCAGCGGCAGGGGGCGCCTAAATGAAAAACTGTTTTTT
J gene: TRBJ1-4
V gene: TRBV11-2
clone size: .
D gene: TRBD1

CDR3 protein: CASSLGRQETQYF
CDR3 DNA: TGTGCTAGCAGCTTAGGTAGACAAGAGACCCAGTACTTC
J gene: TRBJ2-5
V gene: TRBV7-7
clone size: once
D gene: .

CDR3 protein: CASSPDRASETQYF
CDR3 DNA: TGTGCCAGCTCACCGGACAGGGCTTCGGAGACCCAGTACTTC
J gene: TRBJ2-5
V gene: TRBV18
clone size: few
D gene: TRBD1

CDR3 protein: CASQRTGDFRTDTQYF
CDR3 DNA: TGTGCCAGCCAGAGGACAGGAGACTTCCGCACAGATACGCAGTATTTT
J gene: TRBJ2-3
V gene: TRBV19
clone size: few
D gene: TRBD1

CDR3 protein: CASSASRQGNTEAFF
CDR3 DNA: TGTGCCAGCAGTGCTTCCCGACAGGGGAACACTGAAGCTTTCTTT
J gene: TRBJ1-1
V gene: TRBV25-1
clone size: .
D gene: TRBD1

CDR3 protein: CASSTGSNTEAFF
CDR3 DNA: TGTGCCAGCAGTACAGGGTCGAACACTGAAGCTTTCTTT
J gene: TRBJ1-1
V gene: TRBV2
clone size: .
D gene: .

CDR3 protein: CASSSPSGGQGRVRTGELFF
CDR3 DNA: TGTGCCAGCAGCTCCCCTTCAGGGGGACAGGGGCGAGTTCGCACCGGGGAGCTGTTTTTT
J gene: TRBJ2-2
V gene: TRBV7-3
clone size: .
D gene: TRBD1

CDR3 protein: CASTQGMNTEAFF
CDR3 DNA: TGTGCCAGTACACAGGGCATGAACACTGAAGCTTTCTTT
J gene: TRBJ1-1
V gene: TRBV18
clone size: few
D gene: .

CDR3 protein: CASSLGDRGHYEQYF
CDR3 DNA: TGTGCCAGCTCCCTCGGGGACAGGGGACACTACGAGCAGTACTTC
J gene: TRBJ2-7
V gene: TRBV18
clone size: .
D gene: TRBD1

CDR3 protein: CAISSSFTGTANTGELFF
CDR3 DNA: TGTGCCATCAGTTCTTCATTTACCGGGACAGCGAACACCGGGGAGCTGTTTTTT
J gene: TRBJ2-2
V gene: TRBV10-3
clone size: .
D gene: TRBD1

CDR3 protein: CSVLTDGGGEQYF
CDR3 DNA: TGCAGCGTTCTCACGGACGGCGGGGGCGAGCAGTACTTC
J gene: TRBJ2-7
V gene: TRBV29-1
clone size: .
D gene: TRBD2

CDR3 protein: CAWRGQVAGELFF
CDR3 DNA: TGTGCCTGGAGGGGACAGGTGGCGGGGGAGCTGTTTTTT
J gene: TRBJ2-2
V gene: TRBV30
clone size: few
D gene: TRBD1

CDR3 protein: CATSRDRARQRKETQYF
CDR3 DNA: TGTGCCACCAGCAGAGATCGGGCGAGACAGCGCAAAGAGACCCAGTACTTC
J gene: TRBJ2-5
V gene: TRBV15
clone size: .
D gene: .

CDR3 protein: CASSNRAAGANVLTF
CDR3 DNA: TGTGCCAGTAGTAACAGGGCGGCCGGGGCCAACGTCCTGACTTTC
J gene: TRBJ2-6
V gene: TRBV19
clone size: .
D gene: .

CDR3 protein: CSVETTTTEAFF
CDR3 DNA: TGCAGCGTTGAAACGACGACGACTGAAGCTTTTTTT
J gene: TRBJ1-1
V gene: TRBV29-1
clone size: .
D gene: .

CDR3 protein: CASSQGQVKETQYF
CDR3 DNA: TGTGCCAGCAGCCAAGGGCAGGTCAAGGAGACCCAGTACTTC
J gene: TRBJ2-5
V gene: TRBV4-2
clone size: .
D gene: .

CDR3 protein: CASRGQGIAGELFF
CDR3 DNA: TGTGCCAGTAGGGGACAGGGGATTGCCGGGGAGCTGTTTTTT
J gene: TRBJ2-2
V gene: TRBV19
clone size: few
D gene: TRBD1

CDR3 protein: CASSFNGGPTDTQYF
CDR3 DNA: TGTGCCAGCAGCTTTAACGGGGGGCCCACAGATACGCAGTATTTT
J gene: TRBJ2-3
V gene: TRBV11-2
clone size: .
D gene: .

CDR3 protein: CASSLGLAGVGGETQYF
CDR3 DNA: TGTGCCAGCAGCTTGGGGCTAGCGGGAGTCGGGGGAGAGACCCAGTACTTC
J gene: TRBJ2-5
V gene: TRBV11-3
clone size: .
D gene: TRBD2

CDR3 protein: CATSRDRGALRQFF
CDR3 DNA: TGTGCCACCAGCCGGGACAGGGGCGCCCTTCGGCAGTTCTTC
J gene: TRBJ2-1
V gene: TRBV15
clone size: .
D gene: TRBD1

CDR3 protein: CASSLGARGGNQPQHF
CDR3 DNA: TGTGCCAGCAGCTTAGGGGCCCGGGGTGGCAATCAGCCCCAGCATTTT
J gene: TRBJ1-5
V gene: TRBV7-8
clone size: few
D gene: .

CDR3 protein: CASTGVAGGTDTQYF
CDR3 DNA: TGTGCCAGCACAGGGGTAGCGGGGGGAACAGATACGCAGTATTTT
J gene: TRBJ2-3
V gene: TRBV6-6
clone size: .
D gene: TRBD2

CDR3 protein: CASSLISNEQFF
CDR3 DNA: TGTGCCAGCAGCTTAATCAGCAATGAGCAGTTCTTC
J gene: TRBJ2-1
V gene: TRBV5-5
clone size: few
D gene: .

CDR3 protein: CASSSSHRGDYGYTF
CDR3 DNA: TGTGCCAGCAGTTCCTCTCACAGGGGAGACTATGGCTACACCTTC
J gene: TRBJ1-2
V gene: TRBV27
clone size: .
D gene: TRBD1

CDR3 protein: CASGLGSGDDGYTF
CDR3 DNA: TGTGCTAGTGGTTTAGGTAGCGGGGATGATGGCTACACCTTC
J gene: TRBJ1-2
V gene: TRBV12-5
clone size: few
D gene: .

CDR3 protein: CASSPEGVYQPQHF
CDR3 DNA: TGTGCCAGCAGTCCGGAAGGGGTATATCAGCCCCAGCATTTT
J gene: TRBJ1-5
V gene: TRBV6-5
clone size: few
D gene: .

CDR3 protein: CASAQDTEAFF
CDR3 DNA: TGTGCCTCCGCGCAGGACACTGAAGCTTTCTTT
J gene: TRBJ1-1
V gene: TRBV30
clone size: few
D gene: .

CDR3 protein: CSVETGGGYEQYF
CDR3 DNA: TGCAGCGTTGAGACAGGGGGCGGCTACGAGCAGTACTTC
J gene: TRBJ2-7
V gene: TRBV29-1
clone size: few
D gene: TRBD1

CDR3 protein: CASSIGTGDYQPQHF
CDR3 DNA: TGTGCCAGTAGTATCGGGACAGGGGATTATCAGCCCCAGCATTTT
J gene: TRBJ1-5
V gene: TRBV19
clone size: .
D gene: TRBD1

CDR3 protein: CAISARDSLHEQFF
CDR3 DNA: TGTGCCATCAGTGCACGCGACAGCCTCCACGAGCAGTTCTTC
J gene: TRBJ2-1
V gene: TRBV10-3
clone size: once
D gene: .

CDR3 protein: CASGSETVAPQHF
CDR3 DNA: TGTGCTAGTGGTTCGGAGACAGTCGCTCCCCAGCATTTT
J gene: TRBJ1-5
V gene: TRBV12-5
clone size: .
D gene: .

CDR3 protein: CASSFDRHGRVYGYTF
CDR3 DNA: TGTGCCAGCAGTTTTGACCGCCACGGGAGGGTCTATGGCTACACCTTC
J gene: TRBJ1-2
V gene: TRBV27
clone size: .
D gene: .

CDR3 protein: CASIPAGTNTGELFF
CDR3 DNA: TGTGCCAGTATTCCCGCAGGAACGAACACCGGGGAGCTGTTTTTT
J gene: TRBJ2-2
V gene: TRBV19
clone size: .
D gene: .

CDR3 protein: CAIRGDSSTDTQYF
CDR3 DNA: TGTGCCATCAGAGGGGACTCTTCCACAGATACGCAGTATTTT
J gene: TRBJ2-3
V gene: TRBV10-3
clone size: few
D gene: .

CDR3 protein: CASSSGQAGSGTEAFF
CDR3 DNA: TGTGCCAGCAGCTCCGGACAGGCTGGTTCAGGGACTGAAGCTTTCTTT
J gene: TRBJ1-1
V gene: TRBV7-2
clone size: .
D gene: TRBD1

CDR3 protein: CASSEFFGGINQPQHF
CDR3 DNA: TGTGCCAGCAGTGAATTTTTTGGCGGGATCAATCAGCCCCAGCATTTT
J gene: TRBJ1-5
V gene: TRBV6-1
clone size: few
D gene: .

CDR3 protein: CASSPRLAGGTQYF
CDR3 DNA: TGTGCCAGCAGCCCCCGACTAGCGGGGGGGACGCAGTATTTT
J gene: TRBJ2-3
V gene: TRBV9
clone size: few
D gene: TRBD2

CDR3 protein: CASSLGGANTGELFF
CDR3 DNA: TGCGCCAGCAGCTTGGGCGGGGCCAACACCGGGGAGCTGTTTTTT
J gene: TRBJ2-2
V gene: TRBV5-1
clone size: .
D gene: .

CDR3 protein: CASGLGQPGETQYF
CDR3 DNA: TGTGCTAGTGGTTTGGGACAGCCAGGGGAGACCCAGTACTTC
J gene: TRBJ2-5
V gene: TRBV12-5
clone size: .
D gene: .

CDR3 protein: CASSTQGAPANEQFF
CDR3 DNA: TGTGCCAGCAGTACTCAGGGGGCGCCAGCCAATGAGCAGTTCTTC
J gene: TRBJ2-1
V gene: TRBV11-3
clone size: .
D gene: TRBD1